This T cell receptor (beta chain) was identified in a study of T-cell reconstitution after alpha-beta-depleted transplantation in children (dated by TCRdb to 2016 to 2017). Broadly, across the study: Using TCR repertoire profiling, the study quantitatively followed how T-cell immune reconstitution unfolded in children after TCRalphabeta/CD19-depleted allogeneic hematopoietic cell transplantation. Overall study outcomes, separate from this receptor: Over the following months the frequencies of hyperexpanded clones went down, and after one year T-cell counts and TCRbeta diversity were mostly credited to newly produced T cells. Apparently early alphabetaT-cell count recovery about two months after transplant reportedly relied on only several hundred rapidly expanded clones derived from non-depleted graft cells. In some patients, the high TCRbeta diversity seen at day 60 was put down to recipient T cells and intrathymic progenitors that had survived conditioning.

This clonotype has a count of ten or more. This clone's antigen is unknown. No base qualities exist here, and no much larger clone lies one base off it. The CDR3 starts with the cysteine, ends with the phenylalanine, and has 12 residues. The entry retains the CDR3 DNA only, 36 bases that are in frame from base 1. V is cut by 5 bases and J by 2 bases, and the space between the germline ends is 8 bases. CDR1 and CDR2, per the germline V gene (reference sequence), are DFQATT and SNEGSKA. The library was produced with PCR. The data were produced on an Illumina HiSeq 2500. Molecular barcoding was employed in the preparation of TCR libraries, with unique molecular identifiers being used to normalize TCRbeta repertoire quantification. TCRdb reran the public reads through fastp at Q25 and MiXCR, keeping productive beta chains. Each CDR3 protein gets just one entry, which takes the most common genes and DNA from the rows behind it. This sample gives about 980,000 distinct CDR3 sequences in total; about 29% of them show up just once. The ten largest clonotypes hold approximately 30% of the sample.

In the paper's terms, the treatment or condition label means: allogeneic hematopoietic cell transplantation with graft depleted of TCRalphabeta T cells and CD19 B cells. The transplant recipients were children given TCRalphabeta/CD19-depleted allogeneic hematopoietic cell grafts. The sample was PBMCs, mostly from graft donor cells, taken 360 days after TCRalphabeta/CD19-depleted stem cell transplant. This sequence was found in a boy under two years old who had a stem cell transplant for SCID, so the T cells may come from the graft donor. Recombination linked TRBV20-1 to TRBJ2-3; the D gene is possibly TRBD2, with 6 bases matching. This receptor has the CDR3 CSARGATDTQYF. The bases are TGCAGTGCTCGCGGGGCCACAGATACGCAGTATTTT.